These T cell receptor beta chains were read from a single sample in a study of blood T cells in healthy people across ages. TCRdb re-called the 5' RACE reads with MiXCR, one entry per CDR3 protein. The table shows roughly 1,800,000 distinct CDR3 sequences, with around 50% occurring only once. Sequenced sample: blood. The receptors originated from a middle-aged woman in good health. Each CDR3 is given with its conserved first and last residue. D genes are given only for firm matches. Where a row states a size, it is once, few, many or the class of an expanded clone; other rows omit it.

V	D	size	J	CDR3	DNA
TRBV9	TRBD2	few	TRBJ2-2	CASSPLAGGQDTGELFF	TGTGCCAGCAGCCCTTTAGCGGGGGGGCAGGACACCGGGGAGCTGTTTTTT
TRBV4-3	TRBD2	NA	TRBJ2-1	CASSPGTSYDEQFF	TGCGCCAGCAGCCCCGGGACTAGCTACGATGAGCAGTTCTTC
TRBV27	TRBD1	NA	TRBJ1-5	CASRGQGAWNQPQHF	TGTGCCAGCAGGGGACAGGGGGCTTGGAATCAGCCCCAGCATTTT
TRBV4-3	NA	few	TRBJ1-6	CASSQDQSRRNSPLHF	TGCGCCAGCAGCCAAGATCAGTCACGGAGAAATTCACCCCTCCACTTT
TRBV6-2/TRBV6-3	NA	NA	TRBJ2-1	CASSADGGQFF	TGTGCCAGCAGTGCGGACGGAGGACAGTTCTTC
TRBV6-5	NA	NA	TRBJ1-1	CASSPTIYSRGAFF	TGTGCCAGCAGTCCAACGATTTATTCTCGAGGAGCTTTCTTT
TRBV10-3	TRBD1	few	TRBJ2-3	CAISESDRAPSTDTQYF	TGTGCCATCAGTGAGTCCGACAGGGCGCCTAGCACAGATACGCAGTATTTT
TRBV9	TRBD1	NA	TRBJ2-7	CASSVVAGGAEQYF	TGTGCCAGCAGCGTAGTGGCAGGGGGTGCCGAGCAGTACTTC
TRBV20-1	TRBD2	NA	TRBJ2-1	CSGRAGGHYNEQFF	TGCAGTGGTCGAGCGGGGGGCCATTACAATGAGCAGTTCTTC
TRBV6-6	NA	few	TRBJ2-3	CASRGGSADTQYF	TGTGCCAGCCGAGGGGGAAGTGCAGATACGCAGTATTTT